This is a list of T cell receptor beta chains from one sample in a study of blood T cells in healthy people across ages. TCRdb itself ran the 5' RACE reads through MiXCR, one entry per CDR3 protein. The sample lists some 900,000 distinct CDR3 sequences, about 28% seen once, with around 15% in the top ten. The sample taken for sequencing was blood. The source is a woman older than 75 in good health. Each CDR3 is given with its conserved first and last residue. The D gene is left open where the match is weak. The size field is filled for only some rows; it gives once, few, many or a size class.

clone size | CDR3 length | D gene | J gene | V gene | CDR3 protein | CDR3 DNA
many | 21 | TRBD1 | TRBJ2-6 | TRBV7-2 | CASSLVATGGFPSSGANVLTF | TGTGCCAGCAGCTTAGTGGCGACAGGGGGTTTCCCCTCCTCTGGGGCCAACGTCCTGACTTTC
few | 13 | - | TRBJ1-1 | TRBV7-2 | CASTQAMNTEAFF | TGTGCCAGCACCCAGGCCATGAACACTGAAGCTTTCTTT
- | 14 | - | TRBJ2-7 | TRBV6-5 | CASSYGGRGETQYF | TGTGCCAGCAGTTACGGGGGGCGCGGAGAGACTCAGTACTTC
- | 14 | - | TRBJ2-4 | TRBV6-6 | CASSLSDSPHIRYF | TGTGCCAGCAGTTTATCGGACAGCCCCCACATTCGGTACTTC
many | 14 | - | TRBJ2-3 | TRBV29-1 | CSVVGPNNGDTQYF | TGCAGCGTTGTAGGGCCGAACAATGGAGATACGCAGTATTTT
- | 17 | TRBD2 | TRBJ2-1 | TRBV10-2 | CASSDRGTSGRANEQFF | TGCGCCAGCAGTGATAGGGGGACTAGCGGGAGGGCCAATGAGCAGTTCTTC
many | 15 | TRBD2 | TRBJ2-1 | TRBV7-9 | CASSLRGGHYNEQFF | TGTGCCAGCAGTCTTCGGGGGGGCCATTACAATGAGCAGTTCTTC
- | 15 | - | TRBJ1-1 | TRBV7-9 | CASSDATGPNTEAFF | TGTGCCAGCAGCGACGCCACAGGGCCGAACACTGAAGCTTTCTTT
many | 14 | - | TRBJ2-1 | TRBV28 | CATFTPGRNNEQFF | TGTGCCACCTTCACCCCGGGGAGGAACAATGAGCAGTTCTTC
- | 12 | - | TRBJ2-7 | TRBV24-1 | CATSGFSNEQYF | TGTGCCACCAGTGGATTCAGTAATGAGCAGTACTTC
- | 16 | TRBD1 | TRBJ1-2 | TRBV5-1 | CASLGDRHNSNYGYTF | TGCGCCAGCTTGGGGGACAGACATAACTCGAACTATGGCTACACCTTC
many | 14 | TRBD1 | TRBJ1-2 | TRBV28 | CASSFRDRGGGYTF | TGTGCCAGCAGTTTCCGAGACAGGGGCGGCGGCTACACCTTC
many | 15 | TRBD2 | TRBJ2-1 | TRBV6-5 | CASTPRTSGNNEQFF | TGTGCCAGCACCCCCCGGACTAGCGGGAACAATGAGCAGTTCTTC
few | 13 | TRBD1 | TRBJ1-6 | TRBV20-1 | CSARGQGNSPLHF | TGCAGTGCTAGAGGACAGGGGAATTCACCCCTCCACTTT
many | 11 | - | TRBJ1-1 | TRBV20-1 | CSARVNTEAFF | TGCAGTGCTAGAGTCAACACTGAAGCTTTCTTT
many | 13 | TRBD1 | TRBJ2-5 | TRBV20-1 | CSASRGLRETQYF | TGCAGTGCTAGCAGGGGGCTTAGGGAGACCCAGTACTTC
- | 15 | TRBD2 | TRBJ2-4 | TRBV7-9 | CASSLVYRTRNIQYF | TGTGCCAGCAGCTTAGTTTACAGGACTAGAAACATTCAGTACTTC
- | 18 | TRBD1 | TRBJ2-2 | TRBV6-5 | CASSSHLGTGTNTGELFF | TGTGCCAGCAGTTCCCACCTAGGGACAGGAACGAACACCGGGGAGCTGTTTTTT
many | 15 | TRBD2 | TRBJ2-7 | TRBV5-5 | CASSVTSGGSYEQYF | TGTGCCAGCAGCGTGACTAGCGGGGGGTCCTACGAGCAGTACTTC
- | 16 | TRBD1 | TRBJ2-7 | TRBV2 | CASSVTITGESHEQYF | TGTGCCAGCAGCGTAACGATAACAGGGGAGAGCCACGAGCAGTACTTC
- | 16 | - | TRBJ2-7 | TRBV5-1 | CASSLNTVPSSYEQYF | TGCGCCAGCAGCCTCAATACAGTTCCCTCTTCCTACGAGCAGTACTTC
many | 13 | TRBD1 | TRBJ2-1 | TRBV5-1 | CASRPGTDHEQFF | TGCGCCAGCAGACCCGGGACAGATCATGAGCAGTTCTTC
once | 13 | - | TRBJ1-2 | TRBV9 | CASSAQGFYGYTF | TGTGCCAGCAGTGCCCAGGGGTTCTATGGCTACACCTTC
many | 16 | TRBD1 | TRBJ2-6 | TRBV6-2/TRBV6-3 | CASSKTGEDGANVLTF | TGTGCCAGCAGTAAGACAGGGGAGGATGGGGCCAACGTCCTGACTTTC
many | 13 | - | TRBJ2-5 | TRBV20-1 | CSARGNRRETQYF | TGCAGTGCTAGAGGAAATCGGCGGGAGACCCAGTACTTC
many | 13 | TRBD1 | TRBJ2-7 | TRBV4-3 | CASSQDRAYEQYF | TGCGCCAGCAGCCAGGACAGGGCCTACGAGCAGTACTTC
- | 15 | - | TRBJ1-1 | TRBV6-1 | CASHRALPGNTEAFF | TGTGCCAGCCACCGGGCCTTACCCGGGAACACTGAAGCTTTCTTT
many | 15 | - | TRBJ2-5 | TRBV14 | CASSQDLRTQETQYF | TGTGCCAGCAGCCAAGATCTTAGGACACAAGAGACCCAGTACTTC
- | 16 | TRBD2 | TRBJ2-1 | TRBV7-2 | CASSLTSGNGYNEQFF | TGTGCCAGCAGCTTGACTAGCGGGAACGGGTACAATGAGCAGTTCTTC
many | 17 | - | TRBJ2-1 | TRBV4-1 | CASSQVGSATGLNEQFF | TGCGCCAGCAGCCAAGTCGGGTCGGCAACAGGTCTTAATGAGCAGTTCTTC
- | 16 | TRBD1 | TRBJ1-1 | TRBV5-5 | CASSLTGVGGNTEAFF | TGTGCCAGCAGCTTGACAGGGGTAGGTGGGAACACTGAAGCTTTCTTT
few | 15 | - | TRBJ2-1 | TRBV20-1 | CSARDGRGDYNEQFF | TGCAGTGCTAGAGATGGCAGGGGGGACTACAATGAGCAGTTCTTC
many | 17 | TRBD2 | TRBJ2-1 | TRBV3-1 | CASSHLTGTSGGNEQFF | TGTGCCAGCAGCCACCTGACCGGGACTAGCGGGGGGAATGAGCAGTTCTTC
- | 14 | TRBD1 | TRBJ1-1 | TRBV7-9 | CASSSPDRASEAFF | TGTGCCAGCAGCTCCCCGGACAGGGCGTCTGAAGCTTTCTTT
many | 14 | TRBD2 | TRBJ2-7 | TRBV20-1 | CSAREGLAGPEQYF | TGCAGTGCTAGAGAAGGACTAGCGGGACCCGAGCAGTACTTC
- | 13 | - | TRBJ2-7 | TRBV27 | CATQRTDSYEQYF | TGTGCCACACAGCGGACGGACTCCTACGAGCAGTACTTC